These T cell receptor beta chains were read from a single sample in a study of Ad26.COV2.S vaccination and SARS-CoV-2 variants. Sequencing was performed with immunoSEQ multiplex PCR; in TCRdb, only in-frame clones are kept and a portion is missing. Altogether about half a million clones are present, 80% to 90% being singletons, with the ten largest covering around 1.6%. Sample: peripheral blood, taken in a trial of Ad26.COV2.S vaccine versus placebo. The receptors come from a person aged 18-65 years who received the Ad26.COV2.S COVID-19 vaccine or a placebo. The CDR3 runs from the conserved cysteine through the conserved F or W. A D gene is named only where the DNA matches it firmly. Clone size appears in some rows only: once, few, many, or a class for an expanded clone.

TGTGCCAGCAGCCCTGGACAGGGGAAGGGAAACACCATATATTTT CASSPGQGKGNTIYF TRBD1 many TRBJ1-3 TRBV5-4
TGTGCCAGCAGTTACGGGACTACATCGGAGACCCAGTACTTC CASSYGTTSETQYF TRBD2 NA TRBJ2-5 TRBV6-2/TRBV6-3
TGTGCCAGCAGTTTTAGCGGGGACGAGCAGTACTTC CASSFSGDEQYF TRBD2 few TRBJ2-7 TRBV12-3/TRBV12-4
TGTGCCAGTAGGGGGACAGCCGTAAATGAAAAACTGTTTTTT CASRGTAVNEKLFF TRBD1 NA TRBJ1-4 TRBV19
TGCGCCAGCAGCTTGGGGACAGTATCGGCTGAAGCTTTCTTT CASSLGTVSAEAFF NA NA TRBJ1-1 TRBV5-1
TGCAGCGTTGAACCTCGTTTGCGGGGGGACAACTACAATGAGCAGTTCTTC CSVEPRLRGDNYNEQFF TRBD2 NA TRBJ2-1 TRBV29-1
TGTGCCAGCAGCTTAACAGACTATGGCTACACCTTC CASSLTDYGYTF NA few TRBJ1-2 TRBV7-9
TGTGCCAGCAGTCTGACAAGGACAGGTCAGATTGAAGCTTTCTTT CASSLTRTGQIEAFF TRBD1 NA TRBJ1-1 TRBV28
TGTGCCAGCAGTTACTCTGGCAGAAAAAACTATGGCTACACCTTC CASSYSGRKNYGYTF NA NA TRBJ1-2 TRBV6-5
TGCGCCAGCAGCTTGAGATTGGGGTCCCCAAATGAAAAACTGTTTTTT CASSLRLGSPNEKLFF NA NA TRBJ1-4 TRBV5-1
TGTGCCAGCGGGTCCGACTACAATGAGCAGTTCTTC CASGSDYNEQFF NA NA TRBJ2-1 TRBV5-4
TGCAGCGTTGAAGAGGTATGGGGTGGCGAGCAGTTCTTC CSVEEVWGGEQFF NA NA TRBJ2-1 TRBV29-1
TGTGCCAGTAGTTATAATAGAGACAGGGTGACCCACTCTGGGGCCAACGTCCTGACTTTC CASSYNRDRVTHSGANVLTF TRBD1 NA TRBJ2-6 TRBV19
TGTGCCAGCAGGGACAGGGCCCTTGGGACTAATGAAAAACTGTTTTTT CASRDRALGTNEKLFF TRBD1 NA TRBJ1-4 TRBV27
TGTGCCAGCAGCTCCCGAAGACAGGGGTCCACAGATACGCAGTATTTT CASSSRRQGSTDTQYF TRBD1 NA TRBJ2-3 TRBV7-2
TGTGCCAGCACTACACTTCCTAGCGGGGAGATAAATCAGTTCTTC CASTTLPSGEINQFF TRBD2 NA TRBJ2-1 TRBV28
TGTGCCAGCTCGCCGTCTAGCGGTCGGTATGGGGCAGATACGCAGTATTTT CASSPSSGRYGADTQYF TRBD2 NA TRBJ2-3 TRBV18
TGTGCCAGCAGTTTAATTCCGGCAGGGGGAAACACTGAAGCTTTCTTT CASSLIPAGGNTEAFF TRBD1 many TRBJ1-1 TRBV28
TGTGCCAGCAGTTTATCTCTGGGAGTGACTGAAGCTTTCTTT CASSLSLGVTEAFF NA NA TRBJ1-1 TRBV27
TGTGCCAGCACCCTATCGGCGGGAGGGCCCCTTTTCGTCGGGGAGCTGTTTTTT CASTLSAGGPLFVGELFF TRBD2 NA TRBJ2-2 TRBV28
TGTGCCAGCAGTTACTCGGGGGGGCGCGGGGAGACCCAGTACTTC CASSYSGGRGETQYF NA NA TRBJ2-5 TRBV6-2/TRBV6-3
TGCAGTGCTCCCTCTCCGGGCGAGCAGTTCTTC CSAPSPGEQFF NA NA TRBJ2-1 TRBV20-1
TGTGCCAGCAGTGACGGCAGGTGGGGAGGCTACACCTTC CASSDGRWGGYTF NA NA TRBJ1-2 TRBV6-1
TGTGCCAGCAGTTCTCCGGGACGGTATAGCAATCAGCCCCAGCATTTT CASSSPGRYSNQPQHF NA NA TRBJ1-5 TRBV28
TGTGCCAGCAGCCCAGTGTCAGATACGCAGTATTTT CASSPVSDTQYF NA NA TRBJ2-3 TRBV3-1/TRBV3-2
TGTGCCAGCAGTTCGACAGGGGCCCCGACGGGTGGCTACACCTTC CASSSTGAPTGGYTF TRBD1 few TRBJ1-2 TRBV28
TGTGCCAGCAGCTTAGAGGGTAGTGAAGCTTTCTTT CASSLEGSEAFF NA few TRBJ1-1 TRBV7-9
TGTGCCAGCAGCCAAGCGGCAGGGGCGCTTGGCTACACCTTC CASSQAAGALGYTF NA NA TRBJ1-2 TRBV3-1/TRBV3-2
TGTGCCAGCAGTCGGTCCGGACAGAATAATGAAAAACTGTTTTTT CASSRSGQNNEKLFF NA NA TRBJ1-4 TRBV6-2/TRBV6-3
TGTGCCAGCAGTTGGGGGCTACCTGGGGCCAACGTCCTGACTTTC CASSWGLPGANVLTF NA NA TRBJ2-6 TRBV28
TGTGCCAGCAGCTCCACAAACACCGGGGAGCTGTTTTTT CASSSTNTGELFF NA NA TRBJ2-2 TRBV7-3
TGCAGCGTTTTCGTGCGAGCGGGAGAAAGGGAGCAGTTCTTC CSVFVRAGEREQFF TRBD2 NA TRBJ2-1 TRBV29-1
TGTGCCAGTATGGGGGACAGGGGTTACACTGAAGCTTTCTTT CASMGDRGYTEAFF TRBD1 NA TRBJ1-1 TRBV19
TGCGCCAGCAGCTGGGGACTAGCGGGCTATACCGGGGAGCTGTTTTTT CASSWGLAGYTGELFF TRBD2 NA TRBJ2-2 TRBV5-1
TGTGCCAGCACAACCGAGACCGACCAAGAGACCCAGTACTTC CASTTETDQETQYF NA NA TRBJ2-5 TRBV7-9
TGTGCCAGCAGTGAATTAGGGGGACAGGTCGCTGAAGCTTTCTTT CASSELGGQVAEAFF TRBD1 NA TRBJ1-1 TRBV25-1
TGCGCCAGCAGCTTGGCTACTAGCGGGAACTATAATGAGCAGTTCTTC CASSLATSGNYNEQFF TRBD2 NA TRBJ2-1 TRBV5-1
TGTGCCAGGAGGACAGGGGGCTGCGAGCAGTACTTC CARRTGGCEQYF TRBD1 NA TRBJ2-7 TRBV7-4
TGTGCCAGCAATTCAAATAGCGTCAGCTCCTACAATGAGCAGTTCTTC CASNSNSVSSYNEQFF NA NA TRBJ2-1 TRBV7-2
TGTGCCAGCAGCCCGTGGACAGCCTCCTACGAGCAGTACTTC CASSPWTASYEQYF NA NA TRBJ2-7 TRBV7-9
TGCAGCGTTGATAGAGCGGGAGGGCCGGGCAATGAGCAGTTCTTC CSVDRAGGPGNEQFF TRBD2 NA TRBJ2-1 TRBV29-1
TGCGCCAGCCGTCCGTACTCGAACACTGAAGCTTTCTTT CASRPYSNTEAFF NA NA TRBJ1-1 TRBV4-3
TGCAGCGTTCGGGACGGCGCGAACACCGGGGAGCTGTTTTTT CSVRDGANTGELFF NA NA TRBJ2-2 TRBV29-1
TGCGCCAGCAGTATCGTGGGCAGCAACTATGGCTACACCTTC CASSIVGSNYGYTF NA once TRBJ1-2 TRBV5-1
TGTGCCACACACTACTGGGCATTCTACGAGCAGTACTTC CATHYWAFYEQYF NA NA TRBJ2-7 TRBV9
TGTGCCAGCAGCTTAGTCCCCTACGAGCAGTACTTC CASSLVPYEQYF NA few TRBJ2-7 TRBV7-9
TGTGCCAGCAGCGGGACGGGGCCTCACTTGAACTCCTACAATGAGCAGTTCTTC CASSGTGPHLNSYNEQFF NA NA TRBJ2-1 TRBV25-1
TGTGCCAGCAAGGGGGGTGGCTCCTACAATGAGCAGTTCTTC CASKGGGSYNEQFF NA NA TRBJ2-1 TRBV5-4
TGTGCCAGCACCAGCAGATCAGGGACAAACACCATATATTTT CASTSRSGTNTIYF NA NA TRBJ1-3 TRBV3-1/TRBV3-2
TGTGCCAGCAAACTGGACAGCCAGAGGGAAAAACTGTTTTTT CASKLDSQREKLFF NA NA TRBJ1-4 TRBV6-5
TGTGCCAGCAGTCCAACCGCGAGGACTAGCGGGAGCTCCTACAATGAGCAGTTCTTC CASSPTARTSGSSYNEQFF TRBD2 NA TRBJ2-1 TRBV27
TGTGCCAGCTCACCGGGCAGGGATCAGCCCCAGCATTTT CASSPGRDQPQHF NA NA TRBJ1-5 TRBV18
TGTGCCAGCAGCCACGAGGGGACGAACACTGAAGCTTTCTTT CASSHEGTNTEAFF NA NA TRBJ1-1 TRBV3-1/TRBV3-2
TGTGCCAGCAGATTCCTAGGACAGGGCAATCAGCCCCAGCATTTT CASRFLGQGNQPQHF TRBD1 NA TRBJ1-5 TRBV28
TGTGCCAGCAGCTTTAGTCGGACTAGCGGGGGAGCGGGCACAGATACGCAGTATTTT CASSFSRTSGGAGTDTQYF TRBD2 NA TRBJ2-3 TRBV7-2
TGTGCCACCAGTCCCGGGACAGGGGGTGGCACAGATACGCAGTATTTT CATSPGTGGGTDTQYF TRBD1 NA TRBJ2-3 TRBV24-1
TGTGCCAGTAGCGCAGAACTAAGAGGCTATGGCTACACCTTC CASSAELRGYGYTF NA NA TRBJ1-2 TRBV19
TGTGCCAGCAGCTTAAGGATAGCGGGGGAGGACGAGCAGTACTTC CASSLRIAGEDEQYF TRBD2 NA TRBJ2-7 TRBV7-9